Shown below are 5 T cell receptor beta chains from a single sample sequenced in a study of control samples from healthy donors and cancer patients. Only in-frame clones appear in the TCRdb table, and some are missing; sequencing was by immunoSEQ multiplex PCR. Altogether around 130,000 clones are present, about 95% being singletons, with the ten largest covering less than 4%. Sequencing used blood. These receptors were collected from a man younger than 45 in good health.

The chain is built from TRBV5-5 and TRBJ1-1, with TRBD1 identical over 8 bases. CDR1 SGHKS and CDR2 YYEKEE come from the germline V gene (reference sequence). V gave up 3 bases and J gave up 4 bases; unmatched junction bases: 11. This CDR3 spans 16 amino acids. The CDR3 loop reads CASSSRSRTGSTEAFF. The CDR3 DNA is TGTGCCAGCAGCTCGCGGTCGCGGACAGGGAGCACTGAAGCTTTCTTT.

This CDR3 reads CASSPRGFEGSNEQFF. The CDR3, as DNA: TGCGCCAGCAGTCCCAGGGGTTTTGAGGGGTCCAATGAGCAGTTCTTC. J is TRBJ2-1 and V is TRBV23-1; D possibly corresponds to TRBD1 (6 bases). TRBV23-1 is placed among ORFs of uncertain function. The CDR3 loop spans 16 amino acids. The V end lost 4 bases, the J end lost 6 bases, and 19 bases lay between the germline ends.

The V and J genes are TRBV11-2 and TRBJ2-1; the match to TRBD1 covers 7 bases. This CDR3 has 13 amino acids. Germline V gives CDR1 SGHAT, CDR2 FQNNGV. V shed 4 bases and J 7 bases; nucleotides not matched to a gene: 4. The CDR3 spells CASSSFRGNEQFF. The CDR3 DNA follows: TGTGCCAGCAGCTCGTTCAGGGGGAATGAGCAGTTCTTC.

The rearrangement uses TRBV7-9 and TRBJ2-1; 10 bases fit TRBD2. This CDR3 contains 14 residues. Germline V CDR1 and CDR2: SEHNR, FQNEAQ (reference sequence). Trimming took 3 bases from V and 10 from J; bases not matched to a gene: 6. The CDR3 reads CASSLVAGGGEQFF. The CDR3 nucleotides are TGTGCCAGCAGCTTGGTAGCGGGGGGCGGCGAGCAGTTCTTC.

The chain carries TRBV7-2 and TRBJ2-5, with D unresolved. V was cut by 3 bases and J by 1 base, with 15 bases left in between. In germline, CDR1 is SGHTA, CDR2 FQGNSA. This CDR3 comprises 16 residues. CDR3 amino acids: CASSLASLRGQETQYF. CDR3 in DNA: TGTGCCAGCAGCTTGGCGTCTTTACGTGGCCAAGAGACCCAGTACTTC.